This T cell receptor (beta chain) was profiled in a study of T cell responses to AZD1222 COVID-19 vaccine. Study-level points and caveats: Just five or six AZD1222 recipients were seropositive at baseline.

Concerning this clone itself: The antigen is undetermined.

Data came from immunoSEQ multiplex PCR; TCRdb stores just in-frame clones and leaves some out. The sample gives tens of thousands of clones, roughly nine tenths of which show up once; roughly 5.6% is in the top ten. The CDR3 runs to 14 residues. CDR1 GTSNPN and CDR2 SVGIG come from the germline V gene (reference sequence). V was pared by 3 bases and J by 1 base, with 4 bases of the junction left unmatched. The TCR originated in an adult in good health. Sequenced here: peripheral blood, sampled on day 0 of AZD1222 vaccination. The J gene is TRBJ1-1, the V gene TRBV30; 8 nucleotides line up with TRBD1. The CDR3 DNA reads TGTGCCTGGAGCCAGGGGGCGCGGAACACTGAAGCTTTCTTT. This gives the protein CAWSQGARNTEAFF.